The 27 T cell receptor beta chains reported below all come from one sample, sequenced in a study of T-cell memory formation after mild COVID-19. TCRdb fed the 5' RACE reads into MiXCR, producing one record per CDR3 protein. The table records around 250,000 distinct CDR3 sequences, roughly 17% of them present only once. The sample was PBMCs or a T cell subset sorted from them (not recorded which). The receptor set was obtained from a man aged 18-30 years who had mild COVID-19 (a few samples of this study predate the infection). Cell type and time point are not known.

The chain recombines TRBV5-8 with TRBJ2-7, with 9 positions matching TRBD1. This CDR3 has 15 residues. The germline CDR1 and CDR2 sequences are SGHTS and YDEGEE. J was trimmed by 2 bases and V by 6 bases; bases with no gene match: 9. As DNA, the CDR3 is TGTGCCAGCACCGAGGACAGGGGAGATACCTACGAGCAGTACGTC. Encoded protein: CASTEDRGDTYEQYV.

Ten or more counts support this clonotype. The chain recombines TRBV7-9 with TRBJ2-7, with 7 bases identical to TRBD2. In germline, CDR1 is SEHNR, CDR2 FQNEAQ (reference sequence). Trimming at V came to 5 bases and at J to 2 bases, leaving 9 bases not matched to a gene. The CDR3 covers 15 residues. The CDR3 bases are TGTGCCAGCAGCCCGGGGGGAGGACGAACCTACGAGCAGTACTTC. Protein: CASSPGGGRTYEQYF.

The chain links TRBV6-5 to TRBJ1-1; TRBD1 matches at 9 bases. CDR1 is MNHEY, CDR2 SVGAGI, per germline. J was trimmed by 6 bases and V by 3 bases; bases with no gene match: 8. The CDR3 length is 15 residues. In nucleotides, the CDR3 is TGTGCCAGCAGTTATCAGACAGGGGGGGTCGCTGAAGCTTTCTTT. It translates to CASSYQTGGVAEAFF.

This clonotype was observed many times. The chain joins TRBV7-2 to TRBJ2-3; 8 bases match TRBD2. The CDR3 totals 15 residues. Germline loops: CDR1 SGHTA, CDR2 FQGNSA. V was clipped by 8 bases and J by 0 bases; unmatched bases: 7. As DNA, the CDR3 is TGTGCCAGCCGTAGCGGGGCCTCTAGCACAGATACGCAGTATTTT. Amino acids: CASRSGASSTDTQYF.

Only a few counts were recorded for this clonotype. The chain combines TRBV6-5 with TRBJ2-3; unclear D gene. The V end was cut by 5 bases, the J end by 0 bases, with 12 bases between. Looked up from germline, CDR1 is MNHEY and CDR2 is SVGAGI. The CDR3 is 15 amino acids. The CDR3: CASSPRAASTDTQYF. In nucleotides, the CDR3 is TGTGCCAGCAGTCCTAGGGCAGCAAGCACAGATACGCAGTATTTT.

This clonotype was observed at least ten times. V is TRBV4-3 and J is TRBJ2-3; D is possibly TRBD1 (6 bases). Germline assignment: CDR1 LGHNA and CDR2 YSLEER. V was cut by 0 bases and J by 0 bases, with 13 bases left in between. The CDR3 is 17 amino acids. DNA of the CDR3: TGCGCCAGCAGCCAAGATTGGTCGACAGGCAGCACAGATACGCAGTATTTT. It translates to CASSQDWSTGSTDTQYF.

The chain links TRBV20-1 to TRBJ1-2; D gene unclear. Between the trimmed V and J ends, which lost 7 bases and 7 bases, there was a span of 34 bases. CDR1 is DFQATT and CDR2 is SNEGSKA in the germline V gene (reference sequence). The CDR3 length is 18 residues. For the CDR3, the DNA is TGCAGTGGGATAAGAGATCTATTGGGTATAAAGTCCCTCTCTGGCTACACCTTC. Protein: CSGIRDLLGIKSLSGYTF.

This clonotype appeared a few times. This chain uses TRBV20-1 with TRBJ1-2; D is undetermined. The V gene lost 6 bases and the J gene lost 4 bases, with 18 bases spanning the gap. Looked up from germline, CDR1 is DFQATT and CDR2 is SNEGSKA (reference sequence). CDR3 length: 14 amino acids. CDR3 amino acids: CSATSIDVVYGYTF. The CDR3 nucleotides are TGCAGTGCCACATCAATCGACGTGGTCTATGGCTACACCTTC.

This clonotype was seen repeatedly, ten times or more. The chain combines TRBV4-2 with TRBJ2-1; D is unresolved. This CDR3 region has 15 residues. Germline V CDR1 and CDR2: LGHNA, YNFKEQ. Trimming left V 1 base short and J 0 bases short, with 7 bases between. CDR3 residues: CASSQGAFSYNEQFF. The CDR3 nucleotides are TGTGCCAGCAGCCAAGGGGCCTTCTCCTACAATGAGCAGTTCTTC.

The gene calls are TRBV27 and TRBJ1-5; D remains unclear. The CDR3 extends over 14 amino acids. V gave up 4 bases and J gave up 2 bases, with 9 bases separating them. Germline loops: CDR1 MNHEY, CDR2 SMNVEV (reference sequence). In nucleotides, the CDR3 is TGTGCCAGCAGTTCGGGCCGAGGCAATCAGCCCCAGCATTTT. This gives the protein CASSSGRGNQPQHF.

The CDR3 nucleotides are TGTGCCAGCAGTTCCGGACCTCTAGTGGAGCAGTTCTTC. Encoded protein: CASSSGPLVEQFF. The chain recombines TRBV27 with TRBJ2-1; D is unclear. The CDR3 length is 13 residues. V was cut by 4 bases and J by 10 bases, with 14 bases left in between. The V gene's germline CDR1 is MNHEY and CDR2 SMNVEV (reference sequence).

This clonotype appeared many times. The chain carries TRBV7-2 and TRBJ2-1; 14 positions match TRBD2. The CDR3 is 15 amino acids. Germline V gene sequence: CDR1 SGHTA, CDR2 FQGNSA. The V segment lost 4 bases and the J segment 6 bases; nucleotides outside the gene matches: 2. For the CDR3, the DNA is TGTGCCAGCAGCTGGGGACTAGCGGGGGTCAATGAGCAGTTCTTC. This translates into CASSWGLAGVNEQFF.

This sequence joins TRBV11-1 and TRBJ2-1, with D uncertain. From germline, CDR1 is SGHAT and CDR2 FQDESV (reference sequence). With 5 bases removed from V and 2 bases from J, the gap between germline ends came to 13 bases. The CDR3 is made up of 15 amino acids. The CDR3 sequence: CASSLRKRAYNEQFF. CDR3 DNA: TGTGCCAGCAGCCTTCGTAAACGGGCCTACAATGAGCAGTTCTTC.

V usage is TRBV7-9 and J usage is TRBJ2-5; 7 bases match TRBD2. Germline V gene lookup returns CDR1 SEHNR and CDR2 FQNEAQ (reference sequence). The CDR3 loop spans 16 amino acids. The V gene end was trimmed by 5 bases and the J gene end by 2 bases; junction bases not matched to a gene: 11. In nucleotides, the CDR3 is TGTGCCAGCAGCCCAAGAAGCGGGGTATTACAAGAGACCCAGTACTTC. Translating gives CASSPRSGVLQETQYF.

V usage is TRBV7-9 and J usage is TRBJ2-1, with D uncertain. The CDR3 runs to 14 residues. Germline V gives CDR1 SEHNR, CDR2 FQNEAQ (reference sequence). Trimming took off 1 base at V and 5 bases at J, with 9 bases between the two ends. The CDR3 sequence: CASSLDGVHNEQFF. The CDR3 DNA reads TGTGCCAGCAGCTTAGACGGCGTTCACAATGAGCAGTTCTTC.

J is TRBJ1-5 and V is TRBV5-8; D ambiguous. This CDR3 contains 13 residues. Per the germline V gene, CDR1 is SGHTS and CDR2 is YDEGEE. Deletions cut 0 bases from V and 5 bases from J, with 6 bases between. The CDR3 protein is CASSLEVYQPQHF. The CDR3 nucleotides are TGTGCCAGCAGCTTGGAGGTCTATCAGCCCCAGCATTTT.

This clonotype was counted only a few times. This sequence joins TRBV4-3 and TRBJ2-2; 7 nucleotides line up with TRBD1. The CDR3 covers 17 residues. Germline V gene sequence: CDR1 LGHNA, CDR2 YSLEER. Losses at the gene ends were 1 base for V and 3 bases for J; bases not matched to a gene: 8. The CDR3 sequence: CASSQVRAGGDTGELFF. The CDR3, as DNA: TGCGCCAGCAGCCAAGTTCGGGCAGGGGGTGACACCGGGGAGCTGTTTTTT.

The table lists this clonotype with many counts. This chain links TRBV4-2 with TRBJ1-1; D ambiguous. The CDR3 totals 14 residues. CDR1 LGHNA and CDR2 YNFKEQ come from the germline V gene. V was pared by 1 base and J by 1 base, with 7 bases between. The CDR3 sequence: CASSQAVENTEAFF. The DNA for the CDR3 is TGTGCCAGCAGCCAAGCGGTCGAGAACACTGAAGCTTTCTTT.

This chain connects TRBV6-5 to TRBJ1-5; D call uncertain. V was pared by 6 bases and J by 1 base, with 19 bases between. Looked up from germline, CDR1 is MNHEY and CDR2 is SVGAGI. CDR3 length: 17 residues. CDR3 sequence reads: CASSPDQAGDSNQPQHF. In nucleotides, the CDR3 is TGTGCCAGCAGCCCAGACCAAGCGGGAGACAGCAATCAGCCCCAGCATTTT.

This clonotype has more than one count but fewer than ten. J is TRBJ2-6 and V is TRBV12-3 or TRBV12-4, with D hard to call. The CDR3 runs to 15 residues. V gave up 5 bases and J gave up 0 bases, with 8 bases separating them. CDR3 protein: CASSPESSGANVLTF. CDR3 DNA sequence: TGTGCCAGCAGTCCAGAAAGCTCTGGGGCCAACGTCCTGACTTTC.

This clonotype was counted only a few times. In DNA, the CDR3 is TGTGCCAGCACCGTAGACAGAGGGGACACTGAAGCTTTCTTT. Translation: CASTVDRGDTEAFF. The chain couples TRBV6-1 to TRBJ1-1; D perhaps matches TRBD1 (5 bases). Deletions cut 7 bases from V and 3 bases from J, with 15 bases between. Germline V gene sequence: CDR1 MNHNS, CDR2 SASEGT. The CDR3 loop spans 14 amino acids.

The chain couples TRBV5-1 to TRBJ1-1; the match to TRBD1 covers 7 bases. With 4 bases clipped from V and 4 bases from J, the junction kept 10 bases outside the gene matches. Germline V gives CDR1 SGHRS, CDR2 YFSETQ. This CDR3 has 15 amino acids. The CDR3 coding sequence is TGCGCCAGCAGCCTAAGACAGGGAGCGAGCACTGAAGCTTTCTTT. Translating gives CASSLRQGASTEAFF.

This clonotype turned up a few times. The chain links TRBV4-2 to TRBJ2-4; D is ambiguous. Between the trimmed V and J ends, which lost 1 base and 1 base, there was a span of 17 bases. This CDR3 contains 18 residues. Per germline, CDR1 LGHNA and CDR2 YNFKEQ. CDR3 in DNA: TGTGCCAGCAGCCAAGGCGGCTCTCTAGAGTCCGCCAAAAACATTCAGTACTTC. It encodes CASSQGGSLESAKNIQYF.

V gene TRBV20-1 combines with J gene TRBJ2-7; D gene ambiguous. Germline V lookup: CDR1 DFQATT, CDR2 SNEGSKA (reference sequence). The CDR3 length is 13 residues. V gave up 3 bases and J gave up 0 bases, with 9 bases separating them. The CDR3 here is CSASESNSYEQYF. The CDR3 DNA reads as TGCAGTGCTAGCGAGAGTAACTCCTACGAGCAGTACTTC.

This clonotype has just a few counts. The genes are TRBV5-5 and TRBJ2-7; D tentatively reads TRBD1 or TRBD2 (5 bases each). The V end was cut by 3 bases, the J end by 7 bases, with 14 bases between. Germline assignment: CDR1 SGHKS and CDR2 YYEKEE (reference sequence). The CDR3 sequence is 13 residues long. This CDR3 is CASSWTGTGEQYV. Written as DNA, the CDR3 is TGTGCCAGCAGCTGGACGGGGACGGGGGAGCAGTACGTC.

The table lists this clonotype with a few counts. The chain uses TRBV2 and TRBJ1-6, with 8 bases matching TRBD1. The length of the CDR3 is 16 residues. Per germline, CDR1 SNHLY and CDR2 FYNNEI. Trimming took 6 bases from V and 0 from J; bases not matched to a gene: 4. In nucleotides, the CDR3 is TGTGCCAGCAGCTGGACAGGGAGCTCCTATAATTCACCCCTCCACTTT. Translated, it gives CASSWTGSSYNSPLHF.

The chain links TRBV24-1 to TRBJ1-2; D is perhaps TRBD1 (5 bases). Per germline, CDR1 KGHDR and CDR2 SFDVKD. Trimming pared 3 bases from V and 4 bases from J, leaving 14 bases between. CDR3 length: 15 amino acids. CDR3 amino acids: CATSDPSGGAYGYTF. CDR3 coding DNA: TGTGCCACCAGTGATCCATCCGGGGGAGCCTATGGCTACACCTTC.